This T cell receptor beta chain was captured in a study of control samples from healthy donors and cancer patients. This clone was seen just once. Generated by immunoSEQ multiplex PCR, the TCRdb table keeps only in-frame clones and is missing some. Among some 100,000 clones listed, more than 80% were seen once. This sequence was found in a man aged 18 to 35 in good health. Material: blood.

The CDR3 bases are TGTGCCAGCAGCTTGGACGGGGTGAACACTGAAGCTTTCTTT. It specifies CASSLDGVNTEAFF. The chain joins TRBV5-6 to TRBJ1-1; D call uncertain. Germline V lookup: CDR1 SGHDT, CDR2 YYEEEE. The CDR3 length is 14 residues. The V end lost 0 bases, the J end lost 0 bases, and 6 bases lay between the germline ends.